One and the same sample provided the 26 T cell receptor beta chains below, sequenced in a study of T cells after yellow fever vaccination. TCRdb fed the 5' RACE reads into MiXCR, producing one record per CDR3 protein. The top ten clones hold around 0.9% of a sample with under 300,000 distinct CDR3 sequences, 6.9% of them seen once. The input for sequencing was CD4+ T cells sorted from PBMCs, taken 15 days after the yellow fever booster vaccination. These receptors originate from a man aged 30 to 39 who received the YFV17D yellow fever vaccine.

This clonotype occurred many times. The chain is built from TRBV20-1 and TRBJ1-4, with D hard to call. CDR3 length: 16 residues. The V end lost 0 bases, the J end lost 8 bases, and 19 bases lay between the germline ends. The germline V gene encodes CDR1 DFQATT and CDR2 SNEGSKA (reference sequence). CDR3 protein: CSARDLPGREDEKLFF. The CDR3 nucleotides are TGCAGTGCTAGAGATCTACCGGGAAGGGAGGACGAAAAACTGTTTTTT.

J is TRBJ2-7 and V is TRBV5-1; D remains ambiguous. V gave up 1 base and J gave up 5 bases, with 7 bases separating them. CDR3 length equals 12 residues. The germline V gene encodes CDR1 SGHRS and CDR2 YFSETQ. CDR3 sequence (DNA): TGCGCCAGCAGCTTGAGCAGGAACGAGCAGTACTTC. Residues: CASSLSRNEQYF.

The chain uses TRBV29-1 and TRBJ2-7, with 10 bases identical to TRBD1. This CDR3 spans 12 amino acids. With V trimmed by 7 bases and J by 5 bases, 5 bases remained unmatched. Per germline, CDR1 SQVTM and CDR2 ANQGSEA. DNA of the CDR3: TGCAGCGGCCTGACAGGGGGCCACGAGCAGTACTTC. As protein: CSGLTGGHEQYF.

This clonotype was detected many times. The chain joins TRBV29-1 to TRBJ2-1; no definite D call. CDR3 length: 10 residues. Deletions cut 4 bases from V and 5 bases from J, with 3 bases between. CDR1 is SQVTM and CDR2 is ANQGSEA in the germline V gene. In DNA form, the CDR3 reads TGCAGCGTTGTTGACAATGAGCAGTTCTTC. Translating gives CSVVDNEQFF.

The V and J genes are TRBV27 and TRBJ2-7; 9 bases align to TRBD1. With V trimmed by 3 bases and J by 4 bases, 7 bases remained unmatched. CDR3 length: 15 residues. The germline V gene encodes CDR1 MNHEY and CDR2 SMNVEV (reference sequence). As DNA, the CDR3 is TGTGCCAGCAGTTTTTGGGACAGGGATCAATACGAGCAGTACTTC. This translates into CASSFWDRDQYEQYF.

The genes are TRBV20-1 and TRBJ2-6; the D is unclear. Germline V gene data show CDR1 as DFQATT and CDR2 as SNEGSKA (reference sequence). Trimming took 0 bases from V and 4 from J, leaving 7 bases between them. The CDR3 is 14 amino acids. DNA of the CDR3: TGCAGTGCTAGAGATGGGTCGGGGGCCAACGTCCTGACTTTC. It specifies CSARDGSGANVLTF.

This clonotype was counted many times. The rearrangement joins TRBV20-1 to TRBJ2-4, with 8 bases aligning to TRBD2. CDR1 DFQATT and CDR2 SNEGSKA come from the germline V gene (reference sequence). J was trimmed by 5 bases and V by 3 bases; bases with no gene match: 3. The CDR3 contains 13 residues. CDR3 bases: TGCAGTGCTAGTTCACTAGCGGAAAACATTCAGTACTTC. Translation: CSASSLAENIQYF.

Ten or more counts support this clonotype. V is TRBV9 and J is TRBJ1-5; D unclear. The CDR3 spans 14 residues. The V gene's germline CDR1 is SGDLS and CDR2 YYNGEE. Trimming took 0 bases from V and 4 from J, leaving 8 bases between them. This CDR3 reads CASSVGAVNQPQHF. The CDR3 nucleotides read TGTGCCAGCAGCGTAGGGGCGGTAAATCAGCCCCAGCATTTT.

Points on this clonotype: A much larger clone sits a single nucleotide away, making a read error possible. The chain employs TRBV20-1 and TRBJ2-7, with D perhaps TRBD1 (6 bases). Trimming cost V 5 bases and J 6 bases, with 20 bases left between them. Per the germline V gene, CDR1 is DFQATT and CDR2 is SNEGSKA (reference sequence). The CDR3 is made up of 14 amino acids. The CDR3 bases are TGCAGTGCTTCTCCCGGGACATATACGCTCGAGCAGTACTTC. Its translation is CSASPGTYTLEQYF.

This clonotype was observed many times. The rearrangement joins TRBV4-2 to TRBJ1-5; D call uncertain. Trimming took 4 bases from V and 5 from J, leaving 9 bases between them. This CDR3 region has 13 residues. From germline, CDR1 is LGHNA and CDR2 YNFKEQ. The DNA for the CDR3 is TGTGCCAGCAGCCCCCCCAGAGATCAGCCCCAGCATTTT. As protein: CASSPPRDQPQHF.

This clonotype was seen many times. Written as DNA, the CDR3 is TGTGCCAGCAGCCAAGATCCGCAGGGGAGTCAGCCCCAGCATTTT. Amino acid sequence: CASSQDPQGSQPQHF. J is TRBJ1-5 and V is TRBV3-1; TRBD1 is a possible D gene (6 bases). Between the trimmed V and J ends, which lost 0 bases and 6 bases, there was a span of 12 bases. The CDR3 length is 15 residues. The germline gives CDR1 LGHDT, CDR2 YNNKEL (reference sequence).

The chain links TRBV5-4 to TRBJ2-7, with 9 nucleotides matching TRBD2. CDR1 is SGHNT and CDR2 is YYREEE in the germline V gene (reference sequence). CDR3 length: 15 residues. V trimming: 4 bases; J trimming: 1 base; junction bases outside the gene matches: 6. The CDR3 region is CASSPSGTRSYEQYF. The CDR3 DNA is TGTGCCAGCAGCCCTAGCGGGACCAGATCCTACGAGCAGTACTTC.

The rearrangement joins TRBV5-1 to TRBJ2-7; 14 bases map to TRBD2. Trimming at V came to 0 bases and at J to 1 base, leaving 0 bases not matched to a gene. Germline CDR1 is SGHRS and CDR2 is YFSETQ. The CDR3 extends over 16 amino acids. CDR3: CASSLGTSGRSYEQYF. In nucleotides, the CDR3 is TGCGCCAGCAGCTTGGGGACTAGCGGGAGGTCCTACGAGCAGTACTTC.

The J gene is TRBJ2-1, the V gene TRBV10-3; D not resolved. The germline V gene has CDR1 ENHRY and CDR2 SYGVKD. The CDR3 runs 14 residues. V was cut by 0 bases and J by 8 bases, with 11 bases left in between. The CDR3 DNA reads as TGTGCCATCAGTGAGTCAACTCGAGGCGATGAGCAGTTCTTC. Protein: CAISESTRGDEQFF.

This clonotype came up many times. The rearrangement links TRBV7-3 to TRBJ2-4; D remains ambiguous. The ends were cut back, 0 bases at V and 0 bases at J, with 6 bases in the middle. This CDR3 has 15 amino acids. In germline, CDR1 is SGHTA, CDR2 FQGTGA. CDR3 amino acids: CASSLTRTAKNIQYF. In DNA form, the CDR3 reads TGTGCCAGCAGCTTAACGAGAACAGCCAAAAACATTCAGTACTTC.

The chain uses TRBV4-3 and TRBJ2-7; 8 positions agree with TRBD1. J gave up 7 bases and V 0 bases, and 11 bases lay outside the gene matches. CDR3 size: 16 residues. In germline, CDR1 is LGHNA, CDR2 YSLEER. This CDR3 reads CASSQEPPDRAREQYF. The CDR3, as DNA: TGCGCCAGCAGCCAAGAACCCCCGGACAGGGCCCGGGAGCAGTACTTC.

This clonotype appeared many times. The chain couples TRBV28 to TRBJ2-1; 7 bases fit TRBD2. The V and J ends lost 3 bases and 9 bases, in that order; junction bases with no gene match: 11. Germline lookup yields CDR1 MDHEN and CDR2 SYDVKM. The CDR3 totals 15 residues. DNA for the CDR3: TGTGCCAGCAGTTTGGGCGGGGAGGGCATCGGTGAGCAGTTCTTC. This codes for CASSLGGEGIGEQFF.

This clonotype showed up many times. The V gene is TRBV3-1, the J gene TRBJ2-4; D unclear. CDR3 length equals 14 residues. Trimming left V 4 bases short and J 8 bases short, with 15 bases between. Germline values: CDR1 LGHDT, CDR2 YNNKEL (reference sequence). The CDR3 protein is CASSPLSRRDIQYF. Here the CDR3 DNA reads TGTGCCAGCAGCCCCCTAAGTAGGAGAGACATTCAGTACTTC. The full variable domain, completed using reference TRBV3-1 and TRBJ2-4, is DTAVSQTPKYLVTQMGNDKSIKCEQNLGHDTMYWYKQDSKKFLKIMFSYNNKELIINETVPNRFSPKSPDKAHLNLHINSLELGDSAVYFCASSPLSRRDIQYFGAGTRLSVL.

This clonotype showed up many times. The chain is built from TRBV3-1 and TRBJ2-6; TRBD1 matches 7 bases. CDR3 length: 16 residues. CDR1 is LGHDT, CDR2 YNNKEL, per germline (reference sequence). With V trimmed by 2 bases and J by 2 bases, 3 bases remained unmatched. This CDR3 reads CASSQLGQAGANVLTF. The CDR3 DNA follows: TGTGCCAGCAGCCAACTTGGACAGGCTGGGGCCAACGTCCTGACTTTC.

This clonotype showed up many times. The chain is built from TRBV5-1 and TRBJ2-2, with unresolved D. CDR3 length: 14 residues. The germline V gene encodes CDR1 SGHRS and CDR2 YFSETQ. The ends were cut back, 5 bases at V and 0 bases at J, with 8 bases in the middle. The CDR3 nucleotides read TGCGCCAGCAGACAACTGACGAACACCGGGGAGCTGTTTTTT. As protein: CASRQLTNTGELFF.

This clonotype was observed a handful of times. V gene TRBV5-6 combines with J gene TRBJ2-1; D might be TRBD2 (5 bases). Germline CDR1 is SGHDT and CDR2 is YYEEEE. The CDR3 consists of 16 residues. V lost 3 bases to trimming and J lost 10 bases, with 23 bases between them. In DNA form, the CDR3 reads TGTGCCAGCAGCTGGGGAAGCGGCGGGTTACGAGGAGAGCAGTTCTTC. Encoded protein: CASSWGSGGLRGEQFF.

This clonotype was seen a handful of times. The chain has TRBV10-3 and TRBJ2-6; no definite D call. From germline, CDR1 is ENHRY and CDR2 SYGVKD. This CDR3 has 14 amino acids. V lost 3 bases and J 0 bases, leaving 3 bases between the germline ends. CDR3 sequence (DNA): TGTGCCATCAGTGAACCCTCTGGGGCCAACGTCCTGACTTTC. It yields the protein CAISEPSGANVLTF.

The chain joins TRBV5-4 to TRBJ2-1; D is ambiguous. The CDR3 has 11 residues. Germline CDR1 and CDR2: SGHNT and YYREEE (reference sequence). Trimming left V 9 bases short and J 5 bases short, with 9 bases between. The CDR3: CATVMNNEQFF. CDR3 in DNA: TGTGCCACCGTGATGAACAATGAGCAGTTCTTC.

The gene calls are TRBV12-3 or TRBV12-4 and TRBJ2-3; no clear D gene. This CDR3 contains 15 residues. Between the trimmed V and J ends, which lost 6 bases and 0 bases, there was a span of 13 bases. CDR3 sequence: CASSPSENSTDTQYF. The CDR3 region has the DNA TGTGCCAGCAGCCCCAGCGAGAATAGCACAGATACGCAGTATTTT.

This clonotype came up a few times. The V and J genes are TRBV12-3 or TRBV12-4 and TRBJ1-5; no definite D call. Trimming cost V 6 bases and J 7 bases, with 10 bases left between them. The length of the CDR3 is 12 residues. CDR3 bases: TGTGCCAGCAGGATAGCACCCCAGCCCCAGCATTTT. Translating it yields CASRIAPQPQHF.

In this sample, this clonotype turned up many times. This chain joins TRBV7-9 and TRBJ2-2, with no clear D. Germline V gene lookup returns CDR1 SEHNR and CDR2 FQNEAQ (reference sequence). The CDR3 is made up of 15 amino acids. The V end was cut by 0 bases, the J end by 6 bases, with 11 bases between. DNA for the CDR3: TGTGCCAGCAGCTTAGCGAGCGCGAGAGCCGGGGAGCTGTTTTTT. The encoded protein is CASSLASARAGELFF.